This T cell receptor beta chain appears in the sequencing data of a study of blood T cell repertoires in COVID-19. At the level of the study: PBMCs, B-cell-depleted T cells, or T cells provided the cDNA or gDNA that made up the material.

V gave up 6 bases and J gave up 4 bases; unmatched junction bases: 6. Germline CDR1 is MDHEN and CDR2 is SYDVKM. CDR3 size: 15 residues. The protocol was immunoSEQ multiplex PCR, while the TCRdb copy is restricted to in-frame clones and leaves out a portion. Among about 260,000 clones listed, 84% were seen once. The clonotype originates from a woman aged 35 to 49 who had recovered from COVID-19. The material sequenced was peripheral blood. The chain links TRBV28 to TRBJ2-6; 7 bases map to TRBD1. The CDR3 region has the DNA TGTGCCAGCAGACCGACAGGGACCGGGGCCAACGTCCTGACTTTC. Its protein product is CASRPTGTGANVLTF.